This T cell receptor (beta chain) was recorded in a study of cytomegalovirus exposure and HLA in healthy donors. The CDR3 is 14 amino acids. Trimming left V 6 bases short and J 1 base short, with 12 bases between. Germline V gives CDR1 MNHEY, CDR2 SVGAGI. The study's findings and limits: Several V segments, TRBV6-2 and TRBV6-3 among them, could not be told apart and were dropped.

Primers included in the PCR were 60 Vbeta and 13 Jbeta primers. Produced via immunoSEQ multiplex PCR; TCRdb's table is partial and in-frame only. The table includes tens of thousands of clones, roughly four fifths detected once. Points on this clone: Its antigen is not identified.

The sequence was collected from a woman under 30 in good health and CMV-seropositive. The chain links TRBV6-5 to TRBJ1-1; possibly TRBD1 for D (6 bases). Sequencing used PBMCs. The DNA of the CDR3 is TGTGCCAGCAGCCTGGGACACCAGAACACTGAAGCTTTCTTT. It specifies CASSLGHQNTEAFF.